Shown below are 21 T cell receptor beta chains from a single sample sequenced in a study of blood T cell repertoires in COVID-19. Libraries were prepared by immunoSEQ multiplex PCR; TCRdb keeps only in-frame clonotypes and omits some of them. In the table there are 150,000 to 200,000 clones, about 80% of which are singletons. The sequenced material came from peripheral blood. The source of these receptors is a man aged 65 to 85 who had recovered from COVID-19.

The rearrangement links TRBV6-6 to TRBJ1-6, with D possibly being TRBD1 (5 bases). V was shortened by 10 bases and J by 4 bases, with 11 bases between the two germline ends. The germline CDR1 and CDR2 sequences are MNHNY and SVGAGI (reference sequence). The CDR3 runs 13 residues. The CDR3: CATCGAYNSPLHF. In nucleotides, the CDR3 is TGTGCCACCTGCGGGGCTTATAATTCACCCCTCCACTTT.

The V call is TRBV5-4, the J call TRBJ2-1; 7 positions match TRBD2. The CDR3 consists of 16 residues. CDR1 and CDR2 from the germline V gene are SGHNT and YYREEE (reference sequence). V lost 6 bases and J lost 0; bases outside the gene matches: 9. The chain's CDR3 is CASIPGGGNSYNEQFF. The CDR3 coding sequence is TGTGCCAGCATCCCTGGGGGGGGGAACTCCTACAATGAGCAGTTCTTC.

The V call is TRBV2, the J call TRBJ1-4; tentative D call: TRBD1 (5 bases). Germline V gene data show CDR1 as SNHLY and CDR2 as FYNNEI. With 7 bases removed from V and 3 bases from J, the gap between germline ends came to 15 bases. The CDR3 runs to 15 residues. CDR3 bases: TGTGCCAGCACCCTCGGAGGGGTCCCTAATGAAAAACTGTTTTTT. Translating it yields CASTLGGVPNEKLFF.

The genes are TRBV11-2 and TRBJ1-2; D is unclear. The CDR3 totals 13 residues. Germline lookup yields CDR1 SGHAT and CDR2 FQNNGV. V lost 0 bases and J lost 3, with 5 bases in between. CDR3 amino acids: CASSLDPDYGYTF. In DNA form, the CDR3 reads TGTGCCAGCAGCTTAGATCCAGACTATGGCTACACCTTC.

V is TRBV7-9 and J is TRBJ2-3; possibly TRBD1 for D (6 bases). Germline loops: CDR1 SEHNR, CDR2 FQNEAQ (reference sequence). V was shortened by 2 bases and J by 0 bases, with 12 bases between the two germline ends. The CDR3 loop spans 16 amino acids. The CDR3 here is CASSLQGTSSTDTQYF. In nucleotides, the CDR3 is TGTGCCAGCAGCTTACAAGGGACATCGAGCACAGATACGCAGTATTTT.

This chain joins TRBV5-1 and TRBJ2-5, with 7 bases matching TRBD1. This CDR3 is 14 amino acids long. Germline values: CDR1 SGHRS, CDR2 YFSETQ. The V and J ends lost 4 bases and 5 bases, in that order; junction bases with no gene match: 8. The CDR3 is CASSVRDSGETQYF. DNA of the CDR3: TGCGCCAGCAGCGTCCGGGACAGTGGGGAGACCCAGTACTTC.

The chain uses TRBV9 and TRBJ2-1; maybe TRBD2 (6 bases). In germline, CDR1 is SGDLS, CDR2 YYNGEE. V dropped 0 bases and J dropped 3 bases, with 10 bases sitting between them. This CDR3 has 15 amino acids. CDR3 residues: CASSVAGTHYNEQFF. The DNA for the CDR3 is TGTGCCAGCAGCGTAGCCGGGACTCACTACAATGAGCAGTTCTTC.

The chain uses TRBV12-5 and TRBJ2-1; TRBD2 matches 8 bases. The germline CDR1 and CDR2 sequences are LGHNT and FRNRAP. The CDR3 has 15 amino acids. V shed 2 bases, J shed 6 bases, and the junction held 6 bases outside the gene matches. CDR3 sequence (DNA): TGTGCTAGTGGTTTGCCCAGCGGGAGCCCCAATGAGCAGTTCTTC. Translated, it gives CASGLPSGSPNEQFF.

This clone was observed a handful of times. J is TRBJ1-3 and V is TRBV18, with D uncertain. CDR3 length: 15 residues. The germline V and J ends were trimmed by 2 bases and 4 bases, with 12 bases remaining between them. CDR1 and CDR2 (germline): KGHSH, LQKENI. DNA of the CDR3: TGTGCCAGCTCACCATCGGTAGAGGGCGGAAACACCATATATTTT. It yields the protein CASSPSVEGGNTIYF.

V gene TRBV27 combines with J gene TRBJ2-1; 11 bases map to TRBD2. The germline V gene encodes CDR1 MNHEY and CDR2 SMNVEV (reference sequence). V gave up 5 bases and J gave up 9 bases; unmatched junction bases: 15. The CDR3 is made up of 17 amino acids. The CDR3 DNA is TGTGCCAGCAGTACATTAGCGGGAGGGCCCTTGGTACCTGAGCAGTTCTTC. Translated, it gives CASSTLAGGPLVPEQFF.

The rearrangement links TRBV20-1 to TRBJ1-5; no reliable D call. There are 14 residues in the CDR3. CDR1 DFQATT and CDR2 SNEGSKA come from the germline V gene (reference sequence). Trimming cost V 3 bases and J 8 bases, with 17 bases left between them. The CDR3 reads CSASGSGFVEPQHF. DNA of the CDR3: TGCAGTGCTAGTGGGTCGGGGTTTGTGGAGCCCCAGCATTTT.

This rearrangement joins TRBV2 to TRBJ2-5, with a possible D match to TRBD2 (6 bases). V lost 3 bases and J lost 2, with 10 bases in between. Germline V gives CDR1 SNHLY, CDR2 FYNNEI. CDR3 size: 14 residues. Here the CDR3 reads CASSDDGTQETQYF. The CDR3 DNA reads as TGTGCCAGCAGTGACGACGGGACTCAAGAGACCCAGTACTTC.

This clone was recorded many times. The chain combines TRBV4-1 with TRBJ2-7; 10 positions agree with TRBD1. This CDR3 has 15 amino acids. V dropped 3 bases and J dropped 4; count of bases not matched to a gene: 6. CDR1 is MGHRA and CDR2 is YSYEKL in the germline V gene. The CDR3 DNA is TGCGCCAGCAGCCAGGCCGGGACAGGGGTGTACGAGCAGTACTTC. Translated, it gives CASSQAGTGVYEQYF.

The chain recombines TRBV10-3 with TRBJ2-7; TRBD1 aligns across 12 bases. Looked up from germline, CDR1 is ENHRY and CDR2 is SYGVKD. V was clipped by 4 bases and J by 3 bases; unmatched bases: 7. The CDR3 runs 16 residues. CDR3: CAISASGTGGNYEQYF. For the CDR3, the DNA is TGTGCCATCAGTGCATCCGGGACAGGGGGCAACTACGAGCAGTACTTC.

The sample holds one count of this clone. This chain connects TRBV13 to TRBJ1-1; maybe TRBD1 (6 bases). V was cut by 1 base and J by 1 base, with 10 bases left in between. The CDR3 is 15 amino acids. The germline V gene encodes CDR1 PRHDT and CDR2 FYEKMQ (reference sequence). DNA for the CDR3: TGTGCCAGCAGCTTAGAGGGGGAGTCGAACACTGAAGCTTTCTTT. Its protein product is CASSLEGESNTEAFF.

The J gene is TRBJ2-2, the V gene TRBV14; D not certain. Looked up from germline, CDR1 is SGHDN and CDR2 is FVKESK. The CDR3 runs to 14 residues. The germline V and J ends were trimmed by 1 base and 1 base, with 4 bases remaining between them. In DNA form, the CDR3 reads TGTGCCAGCAGCCAAGGCAGGAACACCGGGGAGCTGTTTTTT. Amino acids: CASSQGRNTGELFF.

The chain uses TRBV7-6 and TRBJ2-5; maybe TRBD1 (6 bases). V lost 2 bases to trimming and J lost 6 bases, with 16 bases between them. The CDR3 is 15 residues long. In germline, CDR1 is SGHVS, CDR2 FNYEAQ. CDR3 residues: CASSLQGPAPKTQYF. In nucleotides, the CDR3 is TGTGCCAGCAGCTTACAGGGGCCCGCGCCCAAGACCCAGTACTTC.

The chain recombines TRBV28 with TRBJ2-5; perhaps TRBD1 as D (5 bases). The germline gives CDR1 MDHEN, CDR2 SYDVKM. Trimming took 11 bases from V and 4 from J, leaving 20 bases between them. CDR3 length: 14 amino acids. The CDR3 reads CAVSNSDRGETQYF. In DNA form, the CDR3 reads TGTGCCGTCAGCAACAGTGATAGGGGAGAGACCCAGTACTTC.

V usage is TRBV4-2 and J usage is TRBJ1-4; the match to TRBD1 covers 7 bases. The V gene's germline CDR1 is LGHNA and CDR2 YNFKEQ. The ends lost 1 base at V and 8 bases at J; junction bases unmatched: 10. The CDR3 is 16 amino acids. The CDR3 DNA reads TGTGCCAGCAGCCAAGCCAGAGACAGGGCGAACGAAAAACTGTTTTTT. This translates into CASSQARDRANEKLFF.

This clone has only a few counts. The chain links TRBV5-1 to TRBJ2-3, with D possibly being TRBD2 (6 bases). CDR3 length: 17 amino acids. The germline V gene encodes CDR1 SGHRS and CDR2 YFSETQ. The ends were cut back, 0 bases at V and 7 bases at J, with 21 bases in the middle. DNA for the CDR3: TGCGCCAGCAGCTTGGCGGCGGACTATCGGGGGACCTATACGCAGTATTTT. It is translated as CASSLAADYRGTYTQYF.

This chain links TRBV4-1 with TRBJ2-7; no clear D. The CDR3 totals 15 residues. V was shortened by 1 base and J by 2 bases, with 12 bases between the two germline ends. Germline CDR1 and CDR2: MGHRA and YSYEKL. The CDR3 nucleotides read TGCGCCAGCAGCCAAGGAACGACTCTTCCCTACGAGCAGTACTTC. It codes for CASSQGTTLPYEQYF.